Listed below are T cell receptor beta chains from one sample, sequenced in a study of cytomegalovirus exposure and HLA in healthy donors. Produced via immunoSEQ multiplex PCR; TCRdb's table is partial and in-frame only. The table lists 170,000 or so clones, approximately 86% of them singletons, with approximately 2% in the top ten. The sequenced sample consisted of PBMCs. Source of these receptors: a young woman in good health and CMV-seronegative. Both conserved end residues are trimmed from each CDR3. Each record gives: J gene, D gene, clone size, V gene, CDR3 protein. The D gene is left open where the match is weak. Clone size is given for some rows only: seen once, a few or many times, or a class if the clone is expanded.

j_call: TRBJ2-1; d_call: .; clone_size: once; v_call: TRBV5-4; cdr3_aa: ASSLAGARNEQF
j_call: TRBJ2-7; d_call: .; clone_size: .; v_call: TRBV5-1; cdr3_aa: ASSLEAGAVLEQY
j_call: TRBJ2-5; d_call: TRBD2; clone_size: .; v_call: TRBV30; cdr3_aa: AWRLAGRETQY
j_call: TRBJ1-2; d_call: .; clone_size: .; v_call: TRBV29-1; cdr3_aa: SVVEAGKGYGYT
j_call: TRBJ2-1; d_call: TRBD2; clone_size: .; v_call: TRBV6-1; cdr3_aa: ASSESPGLAGASNEQF
j_call: TRBJ2-6; d_call: TRBD2; clone_size: once; v_call: TRBV5-8; cdr3_aa: ASSFLAGQYSGANVLT
j_call: TRBJ1-2; d_call: .; clone_size: once; v_call: TRBV28; cdr3_aa: ASSLGGSHPYT
j_call: TRBJ2-1; d_call: .; clone_size: .; v_call: TRBV6-4; cdr3_aa: ASSRRLAGGEQF
j_call: TRBJ1-2; d_call: TRBD1; clone_size: .; v_call: TRBV5-6; cdr3_aa: ASSLVGDRSYGYT
j_call: TRBJ2-5; d_call: .; clone_size: once; v_call: TRBV2; cdr3_aa: ASSYSQETQY
j_call: TRBJ2-2; d_call: TRBD2; clone_size: .; v_call: TRBV10-1; cdr3_aa: ASSGPPGLAGANTGELF
j_call: TRBJ1-2; d_call: TRBD1; clone_size: .; v_call: TRBV10-1; cdr3_aa: AGGPGRCGQGGGYT
j_call: TRBJ2-7; d_call: .; clone_size: .; v_call: TRBV7-9; cdr3_aa: ASSSSVGYEQY
j_call: TRBJ2-1; d_call: TRBD2; clone_size: .; v_call: TRBV27; cdr3_aa: ASSLGLANYNEQF
j_call: TRBJ2-2; d_call: .; clone_size: .; v_call: TRBV6-1; cdr3_aa: ASSRNREGGELF
j_call: TRBJ1-2; d_call: .; clone_size: .; v_call: TRBV18; cdr3_aa: ASSPLAPGRIREYGYT
j_call: TRBJ1-2; d_call: TRBD1; clone_size: .; v_call: TRBV30; cdr3_aa: AWSRDRGGYGYT
j_call: TRBJ2-7; d_call: .; clone_size: few; v_call: TRBV5-6; cdr3_aa: ASSPEIDPREQY
j_call: TRBJ2-7; d_call: TRBD1; clone_size: .; v_call: TRBV7-9; cdr3_aa: ASSPSGTGAYEQY
j_call: .; d_call: .; clone_size: .; v_call: TRBV7-9; cdr3_aa: ASSASGRRASNEQY
j_call: TRBJ2-6; d_call: TRBD1; clone_size: .; v_call: TRBV25-1; cdr3_aa: ASSGRDRGFPGANVLT
j_call: TRBJ1-1; d_call: TRBD1; clone_size: once; v_call: TRBV28; cdr3_aa: ATRTGTGVEAF
j_call: TRBJ2-7; d_call: TRBD1; clone_size: few; v_call: TRBV6-5; cdr3_aa: ASSAGTGVREQY
j_call: TRBJ2-7; d_call: TRBD1; clone_size: .; v_call: TRBV30; cdr3_aa: AWSVGTAYEQY
j_call: TRBJ2-3; d_call: TRBD2; clone_size: .; v_call: TRBV5-1; cdr3_aa: ASRPITGTSGVPDTQY
j_call: TRBJ1-6; d_call: .; clone_size: .; v_call: TRBV5-6; cdr3_aa: ASSAGLPNPYNSPLH
j_call: TRBJ2-7; d_call: TRBD2; clone_size: .; v_call: TRBV30; cdr3_aa: AWSASREWAYEQY
j_call: TRBJ1-5; d_call: .; clone_size: .; v_call: TRBV23-1; cdr3_aa: ASSQSGRMGPGLNQPQH
j_call: TRBJ2-1; d_call: .; clone_size: many; v_call: TRBV6-5; cdr3_aa: ASSPDYHNEQF
j_call: TRBJ1-2; d_call: .; clone_size: .; v_call: TRBV5-4; cdr3_aa: ASSLVGRGVIYGYT
j_call: TRBJ2-7; d_call: .; clone_size: .; v_call: TRBV19; cdr3_aa: ASSLDGSSYEQY
j_call: TRBJ2-7; d_call: .; clone_size: .; v_call: TRBV27; cdr3_aa: ASSPRTAYEQY
j_call: TRBJ2-1; d_call: TRBD1; clone_size: .; v_call: TRBV7-8; cdr3_aa: ASSLDGQEIYNEQF
j_call: TRBJ2-3; d_call: TRBD2; clone_size: .; v_call: TRBV5-1; cdr3_aa: ASSLDGGRSADTQY
j_call: TRBJ2-5; d_call: TRBD2; clone_size: .; v_call: TRBV28; cdr3_aa: ASTSFPAGGETQY
j_call: .; d_call: .; clone_size: .; v_call: TRBV6-1; cdr3_aa: ASSEHSYEQY
j_call: TRBJ1-1; d_call: .; clone_size: .; v_call: TRBV7-2; cdr3_aa: ASSLGGQNTEAF
j_call: TRBJ2-1; d_call: .; clone_size: few; v_call: TRBV10-3; cdr3_aa: ATEVQGNNEQF
j_call: TRBJ2-3; d_call: .; clone_size: .; v_call: TRBV25-1; cdr3_aa: ASRYTDTQY
j_call: TRBJ2-5; d_call: TRBD2; clone_size: .; v_call: TRBV7-9; cdr3_aa: ASSLGGGQETQY
j_call: TRBJ2-5; d_call: .; clone_size: .; v_call: TRBV7-7; cdr3_aa: ASSLGAGEVLETQY
j_call: TRBJ1-1; d_call: .; clone_size: .; v_call: TRBV5-1; cdr3_aa: ASSSDTEAF
j_call: TRBJ1-1; d_call: .; clone_size: .; v_call: TRBV19; cdr3_aa: ASSIGVTEAF
j_call: TRBJ1-2; d_call: .; clone_size: .; v_call: TRBV5-1; cdr3_aa: ASSLIEGMGGYT
j_call: TRBJ2-1; d_call: .; clone_size: .; v_call: TRBV7-9; cdr3_aa: SSSAPKGGNDEQF
j_call: TRBJ1-5; d_call: .; clone_size: once; v_call: TRBV6-1; cdr3_aa: ASSEVSSGHNQPQH